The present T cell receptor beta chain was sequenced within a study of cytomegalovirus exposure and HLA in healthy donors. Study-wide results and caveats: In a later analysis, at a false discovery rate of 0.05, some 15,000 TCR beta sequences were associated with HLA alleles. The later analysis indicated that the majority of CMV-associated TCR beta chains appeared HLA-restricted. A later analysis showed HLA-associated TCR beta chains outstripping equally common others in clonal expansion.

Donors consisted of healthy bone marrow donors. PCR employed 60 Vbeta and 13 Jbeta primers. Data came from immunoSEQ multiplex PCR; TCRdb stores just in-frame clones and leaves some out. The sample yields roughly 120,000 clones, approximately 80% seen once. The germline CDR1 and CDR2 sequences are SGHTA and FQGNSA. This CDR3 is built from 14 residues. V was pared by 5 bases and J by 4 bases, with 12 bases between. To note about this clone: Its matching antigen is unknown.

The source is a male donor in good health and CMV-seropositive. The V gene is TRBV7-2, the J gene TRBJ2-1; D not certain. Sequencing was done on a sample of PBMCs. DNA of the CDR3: TGTGCCAGCAGCCGTCCCGGGTCATACAATGAGCAGTTCTTC. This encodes CASSRPGSYNEQFF.